This TCR beta chain was recovered during a study of T-cell reconstitution after alpha-beta-depleted transplantation in children. For TCRbeta, the library was prepared with unique molecular identifiers. In TCRdb, the PCR reads were re-called with MiXCR into one record per CDR3 protein. In the table there are 420,000 or so distinct CDR3 sequences, about a tenth of which are singletons. With 7 bases clipped from V and 5 bases from J, the junction kept 8 bases outside the gene matches. The CDR3 has 13 residues. The V call is TRBV12-3 or TRBV12-4, the J call TRBJ2-7, with TRBD2 matching over 7 bases. The sample in question was PBMCs from the stem cell graft donor, obtained from the stem cell graft. This TCR derives from a human donor who donated a stem cell graft to a child with acute myeloid leukemia. CDR3 loop: CASIHHGGNEQYF. For the CDR3, the DNA is TGTGCCAGCATCCACCACGGGGGGAACGAGCAGTACTTC.